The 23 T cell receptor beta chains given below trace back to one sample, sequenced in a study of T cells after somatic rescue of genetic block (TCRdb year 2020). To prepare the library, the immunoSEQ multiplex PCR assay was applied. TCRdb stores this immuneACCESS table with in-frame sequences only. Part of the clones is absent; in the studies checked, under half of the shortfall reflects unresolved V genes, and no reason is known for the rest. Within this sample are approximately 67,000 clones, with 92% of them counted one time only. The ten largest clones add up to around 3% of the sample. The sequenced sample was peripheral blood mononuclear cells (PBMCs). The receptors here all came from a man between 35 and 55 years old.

CDR3 sequence (DNA): TGTGCCAGCAGCCCCCGAGGCGGACCCTACGAGCAGTACTTC. It specifies CASSPRGGPYEQYF. The V gene is TRBV5-4, the J gene TRBJ2-7; no reliable D call. V gave up 4 bases and J gave up 2 bases, with 13 bases separating them. The CDR3 totals 14 residues. From germline, CDR1 is SGHNT and CDR2 YYREEE (reference sequence).

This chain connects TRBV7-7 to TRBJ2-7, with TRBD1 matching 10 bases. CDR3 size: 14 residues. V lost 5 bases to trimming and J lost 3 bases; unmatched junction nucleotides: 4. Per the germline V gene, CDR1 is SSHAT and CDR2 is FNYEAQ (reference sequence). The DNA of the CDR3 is TGTGCCAGCAGCGCCGGGACAGGGGACTACGAGCAGTACTTC. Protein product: CASSAGTGDYEQYF.

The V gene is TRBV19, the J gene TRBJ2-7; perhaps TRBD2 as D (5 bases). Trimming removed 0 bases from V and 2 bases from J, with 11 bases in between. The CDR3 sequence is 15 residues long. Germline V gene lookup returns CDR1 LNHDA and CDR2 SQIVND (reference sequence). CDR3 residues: CASSIDGVFAYEQYF. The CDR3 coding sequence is TGTGCCAGTAGTATAGACGGGGTTTTTGCCTACGAGCAGTACTTC.

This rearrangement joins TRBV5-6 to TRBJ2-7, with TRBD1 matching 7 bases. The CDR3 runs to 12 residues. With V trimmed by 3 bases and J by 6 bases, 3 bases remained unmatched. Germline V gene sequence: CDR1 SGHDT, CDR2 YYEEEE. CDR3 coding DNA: TGTGCCAGCAGCTCGACAGGGCTCGAGCAGTACTTC. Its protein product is CASSSTGLEQYF.

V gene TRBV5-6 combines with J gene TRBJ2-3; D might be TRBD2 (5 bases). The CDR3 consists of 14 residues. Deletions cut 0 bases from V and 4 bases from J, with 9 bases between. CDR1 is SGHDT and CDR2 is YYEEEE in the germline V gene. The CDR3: CASSLGGLADTQYF. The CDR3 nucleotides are TGTGCCAGCAGCTTGGGAGGGCTTGCAGATACGCAGTATTTT. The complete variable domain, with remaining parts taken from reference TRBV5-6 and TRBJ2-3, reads DAGVTQSPTHLIKTRGQQVTLRCSPKSGHDTVSWYQQALGQGPQFIFQYYEEEERQRGNFPDRFSGHQFPNYSSELNVNALLLGDSALYLCASSLGGLADTQYFGPGTRLTVL.

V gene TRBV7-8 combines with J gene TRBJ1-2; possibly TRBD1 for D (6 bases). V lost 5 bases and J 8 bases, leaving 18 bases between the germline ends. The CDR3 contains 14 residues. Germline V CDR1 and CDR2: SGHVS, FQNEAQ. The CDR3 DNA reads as TGTGCCAGCAGCCATTCGTCACAGGGCGGCGGCTACACCTTC. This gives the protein CASSHSSQGGGYTF.

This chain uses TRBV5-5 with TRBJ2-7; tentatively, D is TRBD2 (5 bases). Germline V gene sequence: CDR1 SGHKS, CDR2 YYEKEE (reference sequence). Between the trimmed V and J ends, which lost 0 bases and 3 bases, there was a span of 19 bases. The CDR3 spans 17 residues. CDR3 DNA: TGTGCCAGCAGCTTGGCCGGGCTCGGAACTAGAGGCTACGAGCAGTACTTC. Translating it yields CASSLAGLGTRGYEQYF.

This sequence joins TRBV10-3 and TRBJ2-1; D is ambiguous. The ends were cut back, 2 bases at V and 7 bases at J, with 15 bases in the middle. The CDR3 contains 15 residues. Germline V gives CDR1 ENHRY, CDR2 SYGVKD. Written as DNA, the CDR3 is TGTGCCATCAGTGAGCCTACCTCCCGTATGAATGAGCAGTTCTTC. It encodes CAISEPTSRMNEQFF.

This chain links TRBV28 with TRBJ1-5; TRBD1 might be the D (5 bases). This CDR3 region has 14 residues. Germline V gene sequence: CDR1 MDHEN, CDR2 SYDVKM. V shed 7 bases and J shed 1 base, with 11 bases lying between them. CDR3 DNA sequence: TGTGCCAGCACCTGGGGGGTGAGCAATCAGCCCCAGCATTTT. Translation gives CASTWGVSNQPQHF.

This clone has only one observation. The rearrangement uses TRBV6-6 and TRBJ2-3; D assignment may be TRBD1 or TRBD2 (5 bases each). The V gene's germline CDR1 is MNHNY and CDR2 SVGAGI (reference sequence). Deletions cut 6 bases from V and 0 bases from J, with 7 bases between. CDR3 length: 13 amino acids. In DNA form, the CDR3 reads TGTGCCAGCAGCCGGGACAGCACAGATACGCAGTATTTT. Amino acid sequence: CASSRDSTDTQYF.

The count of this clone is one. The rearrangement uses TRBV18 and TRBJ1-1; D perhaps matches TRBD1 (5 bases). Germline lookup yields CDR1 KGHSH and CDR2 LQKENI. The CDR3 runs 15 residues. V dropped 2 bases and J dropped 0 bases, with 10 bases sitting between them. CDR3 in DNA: TGTGCCAGCTCACCAAATCGGGACCTGAACACTGAAGCTTTCTTT. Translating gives CASSPNRDLNTEAFF.

The CDR3, as DNA: TGTGCCAGCAGTTATATAATTAATGAAAAACTGTTTTTT. Its protein is CASSYIINEKLFF. The chain links TRBV27 to TRBJ1-4, with D unresolved. V gave up 4 bases and J gave up 4 bases, with 7 bases separating them. The CDR3 loop spans 13 amino acids. Germline V gene data show CDR1 as MNHEY and CDR2 as SMNVEV (reference sequence).

The CDR3 is CASSHPMDRDYGYTF. The CDR3 DNA follows: TGTGCCAGCAGCCACCCTATGGACAGGGACTATGGCTACACCTTC. The chain is built from TRBV7-9 and TRBJ1-2; the match to TRBD1 covers 8 bases. The germline CDR1 and CDR2 sequences are SEHNR and FQNEAQ (reference sequence). V trimming: 5 bases; J trimming: 3 bases; junction bases outside the gene matches: 8. This CDR3 region has 15 residues.

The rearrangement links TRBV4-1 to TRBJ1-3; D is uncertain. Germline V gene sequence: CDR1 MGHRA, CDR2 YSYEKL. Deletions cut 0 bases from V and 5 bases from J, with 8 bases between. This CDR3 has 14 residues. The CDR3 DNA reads TGCGCCAGCAGCCAAGAGCCAAATAGAAACACCATATATTTT. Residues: CASSQEPNRNTIYF.

The chain's CDR3 is CASSHPPAGARGEAFF. CDR3 DNA: TGTGCCAGCAGCCACCCTCCGGCAGGGGCGAGGGGTGAAGCTTTCTTT. The V gene is TRBV21-1, the J gene TRBJ1-1; TRBD1 is taken as the D call from the table, unchecked against the DNA. TRBV21-1 is deemed a pseudogene. The CDR3 has 16 residues.

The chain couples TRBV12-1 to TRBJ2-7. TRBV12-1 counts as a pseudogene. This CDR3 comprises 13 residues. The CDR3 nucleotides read TGTGCCAGCAGCCCCTGTTTCACCTACGAGCAGTACTTC. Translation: CASSPCFTYEQYF.

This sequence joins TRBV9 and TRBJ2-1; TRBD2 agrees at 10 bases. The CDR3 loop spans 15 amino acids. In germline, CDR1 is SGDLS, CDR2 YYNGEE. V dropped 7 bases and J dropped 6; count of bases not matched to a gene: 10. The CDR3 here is CASGSGTSAFNEQFF. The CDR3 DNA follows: TGTGCCAGCGGATCCGGGACTAGCGCGTTCAATGAGCAGTTCTTC.

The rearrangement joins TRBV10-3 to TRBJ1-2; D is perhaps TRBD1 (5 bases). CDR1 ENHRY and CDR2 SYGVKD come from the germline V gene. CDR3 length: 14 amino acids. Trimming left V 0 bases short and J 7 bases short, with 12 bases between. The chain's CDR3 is CAISESTEFGGYTF. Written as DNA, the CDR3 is TGTGCCATCAGTGAGTCGACAGAATTCGGTGGCTACACCTTC.

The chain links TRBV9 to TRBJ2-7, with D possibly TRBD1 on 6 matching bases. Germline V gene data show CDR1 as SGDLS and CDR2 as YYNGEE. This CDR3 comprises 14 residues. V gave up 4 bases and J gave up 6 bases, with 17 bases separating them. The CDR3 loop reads CASSQFWGLSEQYF. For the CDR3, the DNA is TGTGCCAGCAGCCAGTTTTGGGGGCTCAGCGAGCAGTACTTC.

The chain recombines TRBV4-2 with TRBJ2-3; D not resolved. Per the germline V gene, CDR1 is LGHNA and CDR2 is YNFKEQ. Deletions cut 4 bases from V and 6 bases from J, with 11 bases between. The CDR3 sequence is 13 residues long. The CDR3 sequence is CASSPSELDTQYF. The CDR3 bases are TGTGCCAGCAGCCCTTCCGAGCTGGATACGCAGTATTTT.

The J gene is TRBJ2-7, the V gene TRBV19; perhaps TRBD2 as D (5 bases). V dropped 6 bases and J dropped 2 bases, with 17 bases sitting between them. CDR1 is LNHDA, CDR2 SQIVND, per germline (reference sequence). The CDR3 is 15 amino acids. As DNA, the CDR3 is TGTGCCAGTAGCGGCTGGGCGAGCGGAACCTACGAGCAGTACTTC. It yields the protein CASSGWASGTYEQYF.

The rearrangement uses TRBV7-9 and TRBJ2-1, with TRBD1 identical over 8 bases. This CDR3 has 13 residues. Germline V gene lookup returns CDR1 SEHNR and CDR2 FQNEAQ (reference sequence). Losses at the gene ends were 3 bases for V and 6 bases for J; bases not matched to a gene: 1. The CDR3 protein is CASSLTGVNEQFF. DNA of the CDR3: TGTGCCAGCAGCTTGACAGGGGTCAATGAGCAGTTCTTC.

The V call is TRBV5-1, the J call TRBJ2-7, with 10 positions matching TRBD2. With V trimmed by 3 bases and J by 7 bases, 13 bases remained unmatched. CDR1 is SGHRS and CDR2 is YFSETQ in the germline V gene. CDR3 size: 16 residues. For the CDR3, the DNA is TGCGCCAGCAGCTCATCGCGAGCGGGAGGGCCGAGAGAGCAGTACTTC. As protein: CASSSSRAGGPREQYF.